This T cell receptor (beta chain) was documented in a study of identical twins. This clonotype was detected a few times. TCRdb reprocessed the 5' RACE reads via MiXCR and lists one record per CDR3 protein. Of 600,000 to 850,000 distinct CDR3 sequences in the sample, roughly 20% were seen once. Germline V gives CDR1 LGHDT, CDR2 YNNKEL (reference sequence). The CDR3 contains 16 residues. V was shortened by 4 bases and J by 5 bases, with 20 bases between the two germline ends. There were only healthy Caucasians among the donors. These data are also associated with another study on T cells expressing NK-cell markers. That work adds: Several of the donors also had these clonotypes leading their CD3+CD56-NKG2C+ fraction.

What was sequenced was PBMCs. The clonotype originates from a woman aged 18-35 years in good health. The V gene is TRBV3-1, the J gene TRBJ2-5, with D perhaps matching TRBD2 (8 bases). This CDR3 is CASSPSRSGGQETQYF. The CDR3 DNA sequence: TGTGCCAGCAGCCCCAGTAGGAGCGGGGGACAGGAGACCCAGTACTTC.